These 30 T cell receptor beta chains came from one sample sequenced in a study of response to subunit inactivated influenza vaccine. TCRdb re-derived calls from the RT-PCR reads in MiXCR, one entry per CDR3 protein. Of 450,000 to 600,000 distinct CDR3 sequences listed, roughly 7.9% are singletons. Here the sequenced sample was PBMCs from blood, taken roughly 24 months after vaccination. All receptors come from a man aged 45 to 75 who received an inactivated influenza vaccine.

This chain links TRBV9 with TRBJ2-2, with 15 bases matching TRBD2. The CDR3 extends over 17 amino acids. V was clipped by 3 bases and J by 5 bases; unmatched bases: 5. CDR1 is SGDLS, CDR2 YYNGEE, per germline. CDR3 amino acids: CASSAGLAGGLTGELFF. The CDR3, as DNA: TGTGCCAGCAGCGCGGGACTAGCGGGAGGACTGACCGGGGAGCTGTTTTTT.

This clonotype was recorded many times. The CDR3 DNA reads as TGTGCCAGCAGCTTCAGGGGGACGGAGACCCAGTACTTC. Translation gives CASSFRGTETQYF. The gene calls are TRBV7-9 and TRBJ2-5; 7 bases match TRBD1. CDR1 and CDR2 (germline): SEHNR, FQNEAQ (reference sequence). The CDR3 is made up of 13 amino acids. After removal of 3 bases from V and 5 bases from J, the junction contained 3 bases not matched to a gene. Drawing the rest from reference TRBV7-9 and TRBJ2-5, the complete variable domain is DTGVSQNPRHKITKRGQNVTFRCDPISEHNRLYWYRQTLGQGPEFLTYFQNEAQLEKSRLLSDRFSAERPKGSFSTLEIQRTEQGDSAMYLCASSFRGTETQYFGPGTRLLVL.

This clonotype showed up just a few times. The V and J genes are TRBV6-1 and TRBJ1-2; possible D gene TRBD1, 5 bases. The CDR3 covers 14 residues. In germline, CDR1 is MNHNS, CDR2 SASEGT. The V end was cut by 7 bases, the J end by 7 bases, with 19 bases between. CDR3 in amino acids: CASMSWGAEGGYTF. DNA for the CDR3: TGTGCCAGCATGAGCTGGGGCGCCGAAGGTGGCTACACCTTC.

The table lists this clonotype with a few counts. This chain uses TRBV30 with TRBJ2-1, with 7 bases fitting TRBD2. V trimming: 3 bases; J trimming: 7 bases; junction bases outside the gene matches: 15. The CDR3 sequence is 16 residues long. Looked up from germline, CDR1 is GTSNPN and CDR2 is SVGIG (reference sequence). The CDR3 DNA sequence: TGTGCCTGGAGGGCTCGCCCAATGGGGGGGAGGAATGAGCAGTTCTTC. It is translated as CAWRARPMGGRNEQFF.

This clonotype has just a few counts. This chain connects TRBV5-6 to TRBJ2-3; no firm D call. The V gene lost 3 bases and the J gene lost 1 base, with 9 bases spanning the gap. CDR3 length equals 14 residues. The V gene's germline CDR1 is SGHDT and CDR2 YYEEEE. CDR3 region: CASSSTDRTDTQYF. CDR3 DNA: TGTGCCAGCAGCTCAACCGACCGCACAGATACGCAGTATTTT.

This clonotype came up a few times. The CDR3 bases are TGTGCCAGCAGCTTCAACAGCAGAAACACCATATATTTT. Translating gives CASSFNSRNTIYF. The chain employs TRBV11-2 and TRBJ1-3; D gene unclear. Trimming took 3 bases from V and 5 from J, leaving 8 bases between them. Germline CDR1 and CDR2: SGHAT and FQNNGV. This CDR3 has 13 amino acids.

In regard to this clonotype: This may arise from a read error, as a much more abundant clone is one base away. The rearrangement links TRBV29-1 to TRBJ1-1; no clear D gene. The V gene's germline CDR1 is SQVTM and CDR2 ANQGSEA. The CDR3 is 11 residues long. Trimming shortened V by 5 bases and J by 5 bases, and 9 bases separated the two germline ends. CDR3 in amino acids: CSVMRGTEAFF. CDR3 coding DNA: TGCAGCGTTATGAGAGGGACTGAAGCTTTCTTT.

This clonotype was picked up many times. This sequence joins TRBV3-1 and TRBJ2-5, with 7 bases lining up with TRBD1. CDR1 and CDR2 from the germline V gene are LGHDT and YNNKEL (reference sequence). The CDR3 sequence is 14 residues long. The V segment lost 4 bases and the J segment 10 bases; nucleotides outside the gene matches: 12. CDR3 loop: CASSPPGQTPGQYF. CDR3 coding DNA: TGTGCCAGCAGCCCACCGGGACAGACCCCTGGCCAGTACTTC.

This clonotype was seen many times. The gene calls are TRBV6-1 and TRBJ2-1; 9 bases fit TRBD2. The V segment lost 5 bases and the J segment 4 bases; nucleotides outside the gene matches: 18. The length of the CDR3 is 19 residues. Germline V gives CDR1 MNHNS, CDR2 SASEGT. CDR3 region: CASSKSGTSQANLYNEQFF. The CDR3 bases are TGTGCCAGCAGTAAATCCGGGACTAGCCAGGCCAACCTTTACAATGAGCAGTTCTTC.

In its sample, this clonotype was seen many times. V usage is TRBV25-1 and J usage is TRBJ2-1, with 7 bases lining up with TRBD1. With V trimmed by 6 bases and J by 8 bases, 13 bases remained unmatched. CDR1 MGHDK and CDR2 SYGVNS come from the germline V gene. The CDR3 runs 15 residues. This chain's CDR3 is CASSDRVGRDDEQFF. The CDR3 bases are TGTGCCAGCAGCGACAGGGTAGGAAGAGATGATGAGCAGTTCTTC.

The chain carries TRBV20-1 and TRBJ2-7; tentative D call: TRBD2 (5 bases). Germline V CDR1 and CDR2: DFQATT, SNEGSKA (reference sequence). Trimming took 3 bases from V and 0 from J, leaving 9 bases between them. This CDR3 contains 13 residues. Here the CDR3 reads CSASGVSSYEQYF. In DNA, the CDR3 is TGCAGTGCTAGCGGGGTTAGCTCCTACGAGCAGTACTTC.

This clonotype showed up many times. This chain connects TRBV20-1 to TRBJ1-5; 9 nucleotides match TRBD1. Per the germline V gene, CDR1 is DFQATT and CDR2 is SNEGSKA (reference sequence). The CDR3 has 18 residues. V dropped 1 base and J dropped 0; count of bases not matched to a gene: 10. The CDR3 loop is CSARVWTGATYSNQPQHF. In nucleotides, the CDR3 is TGCAGTGCTAGAGTCTGGACAGGGGCGACGTATAGCAATCAGCCCCAGCATTTT.

The CDR3 protein is CASSLAGFLFF. In nucleotides, the CDR3 is TGTGCCAGCAGCCTTGCGGGATTCCTGTTTTTT. The chain couples TRBV3-1 to TRBJ2-2, with D perhaps TRBD2 (6 bases). Germline V gene data show CDR1 as LGHDT and CDR2 as YNNKEL (reference sequence). The CDR3 loop spans 11 amino acids. The ends were cut back, 4 bases at V and 14 bases at J, with 11 bases in the middle.

This rearrangement joins TRBV7-8 to TRBJ2-7; the D gene is possibly TRBD2 (6 bases). Trimming took off 6 bases at V and 3 bases at J, with 18 bases between the two ends. CDR3 length equals 15 residues. Germline values: CDR1 SGHVS, CDR2 FQNEAQ. Here the CDR3 reads CASSHSLGRGYEQYF. CDR3 nucleotide sequence: TGTGCCAGCAGTCACAGCTTGGGGCGGGGCTACGAGCAGTACTTC.

This chain connects TRBV12-3 or TRBV12-4 to TRBJ1-1, with D unclear. This CDR3 region has 13 residues. V was cut by 7 bases and J by 1 base, with 10 bases left in between. This chain's CDR3 is CASTSQANTEAFF. The CDR3 nucleotides read TGTGCCAGCACCTCGCAGGCGAACACTGAAGCTTTCTTT.

This clonotype was observed a handful of times. The J gene is TRBJ2-7, the V gene TRBV28, with D perhaps TRBD2 (5 bases). Trimming took off 5 bases at V and 4 bases at J, with 12 bases between the two ends. Germline lookup yields CDR1 MDHEN and CDR2 SYDVKM. This CDR3 is 13 amino acids long. CDR3 loop: CASSITSLYEQYF. For the CDR3, the DNA is TGTGCCAGCAGTATAACTAGTCTTTACGAGCAGTACTTC.

The chain carries TRBV19 and TRBJ1-1; D unclear. Germline lookup yields CDR1 LNHDA and CDR2 SQIVND (reference sequence). Trimming cost V 6 bases and J 5 bases, with 13 bases left between them. The CDR3 is made up of 13 amino acids. The CDR3, as DNA: TGTGCCAGTAGAGAGATAGGGAGGACTGAAGCTTTCTTT. Residues: CASREIGRTEAFF. Using reference TRBV19 and TRBJ1-1 for the parts outside the CDR3, the full variable domain is DGGITQSPKYLFRKEGQNVTLSCEQNLNHDAMYWYRQDPGQGLRLIYYSQIVNDFQKGDIAEGYSVSREKKESFPLTVTSAQKNPTAFYLCASREIGRTEAFFGQGTRLTVV.

This clonotype has a handful of counts. The chain uses TRBV29-1 and TRBJ2-5; D might be TRBD1 or TRBD2, each matching 5 bases. CDR3 size: 13 residues. Germline loops: CDR1 SQVTM, CDR2 ANQGSEA. The V gene lost 7 bases and the J gene lost 5 bases, with 17 bases spanning the gap. DNA of the CDR3: TGCAGCGGCACGGGTCTAGGGGAGGAGACCCAGTACTTC. It encodes CSGTGLGEETQYF.

The chain uses TRBV12-3 or TRBV12-4 and TRBJ2-7; D not resolved. The CDR3 contains 11 residues. With 1 base removed from V and 11 bases from J, the gap between germline ends came to 9 bases. CDR3 amino acids: CASSLGSKKYF. The CDR3 nucleotides are TGTGCCAGCAGTTTAGGTAGTAAGAAGTACTTC.

Many counts were recorded for this clonotype. The chain's CDR3 is CASSTTGTRTETQYF. CDR3 DNA: TGTGCCAGCAGTACTACTGGGACTAGGACGGAGACCCAGTACTTC. This chain uses TRBV6-5 with TRBJ2-5; 8 bases line up with TRBD2. CDR3 length equals 15 residues. Germline CDR1 and CDR2: MNHEY and SVGAGI. With 5 bases clipped from V and 5 bases from J, the junction kept 10 bases outside the gene matches.

The gene calls are TRBV5-1 and TRBJ1-3; D ambiguous. This CDR3 is built from 15 residues. From germline, CDR1 is SGHRS and CDR2 YFSETQ. The V end was cut by 0 bases, the J end by 0 bases, with 7 bases between. CDR3 in amino acids: CASSLGLISGNTIYF. CDR3 sequence (DNA): TGCGCCAGCAGCTTGGGGCTCATCTCTGGAAACACCATATATTTT.

This clonotype was counted between two and nine times. V usage is TRBV6-2 or TRBV6-3 and J usage is TRBJ2-1; 11 nucleotides match TRBD2. CDR3 size: 21 residues. The junction had 19 bases not matched to a gene; V was cut back by 2 bases and J by 4 bases. CDR1 is MNHEY, CDR2 SVGEGT, per germline. For the CDR3, the DNA is TGTGCCAGCAGTTACCTGTGGAGAACTCCGGCGACTAGCGGGACTTACAATGAGCAGTTCTTC. Translated, it gives CASSYLWRTPATSGTYNEQFF.

This clonotype was observed at least ten times. The chain is built from TRBV7-2 and TRBJ1-2; 7 bases are shared with TRBD1. CDR3 length: 15 amino acids. V trimming: 5 bases; J trimming: 8 bases; junction bases outside the gene matches: 14. Germline lookup yields CDR1 SGHTA and CDR2 FQGNSA. The CDR3 bases are TGTGCCAGCAGCCGAACGACAGGGCCTAACCGGGGCTACACCTTC. Encoded protein: CASSRTTGPNRGYTF.

This clonotype has at least ten counts. This chain's CDR3 is CASSLSGVNQPQHF. The CDR3 coding sequence is TGTGCCAGCAGTCTTTCAGGGGTCAATCAGCCCCAGCATTTT. The rearrangement uses TRBV6-1 and TRBJ1-5, with D possibly being TRBD1 (6 bases). CDR1 and CDR2 from the germline V gene are MNHNS and SASEGT. This CDR3 has 14 amino acids. Trimming took 5 bases from V and 3 from J, leaving 11 bases between them.

This clonotype was detected many times. This chain links TRBV7-2 with TRBJ2-1, with 8 nucleotides matching TRBD2. V lost 4 bases and J lost 5; bases outside the gene matches: 7. CDR1 and CDR2 from the germline V gene are SGHTA and FQGNSA. This CDR3 contains 15 residues. The CDR3 here is CASSSVAGSNNEQFF. The CDR3 DNA sequence: TGTGCCAGCAGCTCAGTAGCGGGGTCGAACAATGAGCAGTTCTTC.

The V and J genes are TRBV4-2 and TRBJ1-1; tentative D call: TRBD1 (5 bases). Germline assignment: CDR1 LGHNA and CDR2 YNFKEQ. The CDR3 is 16 residues long. The V gene lost 4 bases and the J gene lost 4 bases, with 19 bases spanning the gap. CDR3 in DNA: TGTGCCAGCAGCCGCCAGGGTTCAGGGTTCGGCACTGAAGCTTTCTTT. This gives the protein CASSRQGSGFGTEAFF.

This clonotype came up many times. The chain recombines TRBV27 with TRBJ1-1; D might be TRBD1 (5 bases). This CDR3 has 15 amino acids. V was trimmed by 5 bases and J by 2 bases, leaving 15 bases between them. Germline V gives CDR1 MNHEY, CDR2 SMNVEV (reference sequence). The CDR3 DNA reads TGTGCCAGCAGTCCCTCCGGGACCCTAAACACTGAAGCTTTCTTT. As protein: CASSPSGTLNTEAFF.

This clonotype has only a few counts. The rearrangement joins TRBV2 to TRBJ1-2; a weak D match, TRBD1 (6 bases). Germline V gives CDR1 SNHLY, CDR2 FYNNEI. The CDR3 contains 15 residues. The V end lost 2 bases, the J end lost 1 base, and 11 bases lay between the germline ends. CDR3 nucleotide sequence: TGTGCCAGCAGTGAATCTACAGGGCTTAACTATGGCTACACCTTC. Amino acid sequence: CASSESTGLNYGYTF.

This clonotype appeared a few times. This sequence joins TRBV3-1 and TRBJ2-3; D is perhaps TRBD1 (6 bases). Germline assignment: CDR1 LGHDT and CDR2 YNNKEL (reference sequence). Trimming took off 3 bases at V and 4 bases at J, with 11 bases between the two ends. CDR3 length equals 14 residues. CDR3 loop: CASSQLGAPDTQYF. The CDR3 DNA reads as TGTGCCAGCAGCCAGCTGGGGGCCCCAGATACGCAGTATTTT.

This clonotype has a count of ten or more. The rearrangement joins TRBV15 to TRBJ2-7; D is perhaps TRBD1 (5 bases). The V end lost 5 bases, the J end lost 0 bases, and 14 bases lay between the germline ends. CDR1 LNHNV and CDR2 YYDKDF come from the germline V gene (reference sequence). The CDR3 sequence is 15 residues long. The CDR3 sequence: CATSANRLISYEQYF. The CDR3 coding sequence is TGTGCCACCAGCGCCAACAGGTTAATCTCCTACGAGCAGTACTTC.